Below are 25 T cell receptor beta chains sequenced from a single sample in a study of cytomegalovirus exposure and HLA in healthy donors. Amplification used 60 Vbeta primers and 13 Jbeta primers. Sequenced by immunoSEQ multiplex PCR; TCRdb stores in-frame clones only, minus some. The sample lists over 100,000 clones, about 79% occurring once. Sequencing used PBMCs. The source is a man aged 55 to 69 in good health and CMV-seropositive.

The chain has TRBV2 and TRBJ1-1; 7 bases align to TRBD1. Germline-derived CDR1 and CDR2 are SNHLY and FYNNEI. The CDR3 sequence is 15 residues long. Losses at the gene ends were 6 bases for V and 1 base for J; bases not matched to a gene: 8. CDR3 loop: CASSDGRTGNTEAFF. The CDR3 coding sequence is TGTGCCAGCAGCGATGGGAGGACAGGGAACACTGAAGCTTTCTTT.

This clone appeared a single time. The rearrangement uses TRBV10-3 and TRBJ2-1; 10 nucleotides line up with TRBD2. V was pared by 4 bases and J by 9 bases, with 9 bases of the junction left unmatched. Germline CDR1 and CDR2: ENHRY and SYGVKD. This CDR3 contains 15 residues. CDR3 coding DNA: TGTGCCATCAGTGGGGCAGCGGGGGGGCACAGTGAGCAGTTCTTC. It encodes CAISGAAGGHSEQFF.

For the CDR3, the DNA is TGTGCCAGCAGCTTGGGTACAGGGGCCAATCAGCCCCAGCATTTT. It codes for CASSLGTGANQPQHF. This sequence joins TRBV7-8 and TRBJ1-5; 7 positions match TRBD1. The CDR3 extends over 15 amino acids. The germline CDR1 and CDR2 sequences are SGHVS and FQNEAQ. V dropped 3 bases and J dropped 3; count of bases not matched to a gene: 5.

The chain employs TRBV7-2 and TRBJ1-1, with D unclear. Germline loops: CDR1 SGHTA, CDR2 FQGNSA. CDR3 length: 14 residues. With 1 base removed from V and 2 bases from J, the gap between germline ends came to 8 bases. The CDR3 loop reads CASSLELTNTEAFF. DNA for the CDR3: TGTGCCAGCAGCTTAGAGCTAACCAACACTGAAGCTTTCTTT.

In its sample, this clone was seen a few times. The CDR3 region has the DNA TGCGCCAGCAGTCAATCGGCCGAGCCGGCAGGACACAAGTATAATTCACCCCTCCACTTT. It encodes CASSQSAEPAGHKYNSPLHF. The V gene is TRBV23-1, the J gene TRBJ1-6; a weak D match, TRBD1 (5 bases). TRBV23-1 is classed as an ORF, of uncertain function. The V end was cut by 0 bases, the J end by 4 bases, with 22 bases between. CDR3 size: 20 residues.

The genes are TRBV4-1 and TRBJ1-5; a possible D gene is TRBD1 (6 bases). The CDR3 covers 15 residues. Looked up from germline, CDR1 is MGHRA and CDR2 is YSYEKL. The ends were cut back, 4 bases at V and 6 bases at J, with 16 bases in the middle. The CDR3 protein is CASSLRDISGQPQHF. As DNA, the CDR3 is TGCGCCAGCAGCCTCCGGGACATCTCCGGTCAGCCCCAGCATTTT.

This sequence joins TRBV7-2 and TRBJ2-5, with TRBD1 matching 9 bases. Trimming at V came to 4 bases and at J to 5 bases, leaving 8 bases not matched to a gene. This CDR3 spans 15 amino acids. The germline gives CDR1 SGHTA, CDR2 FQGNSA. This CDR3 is CASSSDRGGSETQYF. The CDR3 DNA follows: TGTGCCAGCAGCTCGGACAGGGGAGGGTCGGAGACCCAGTACTTC.

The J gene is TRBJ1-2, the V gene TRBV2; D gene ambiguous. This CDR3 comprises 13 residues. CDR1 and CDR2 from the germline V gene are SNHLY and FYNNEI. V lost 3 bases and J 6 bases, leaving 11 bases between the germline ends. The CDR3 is CASSDSFLNGYTF. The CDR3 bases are TGTGCCAGCAGTGATAGTTTCCTCAATGGCTACACCTTC.

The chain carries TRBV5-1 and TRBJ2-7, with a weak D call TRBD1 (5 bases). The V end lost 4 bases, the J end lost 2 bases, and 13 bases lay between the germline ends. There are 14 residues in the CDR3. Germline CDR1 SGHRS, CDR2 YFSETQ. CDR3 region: CASSPLDRTYEQYF. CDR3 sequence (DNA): TGCGCCAGCAGCCCCCTCGACAGAACCTACGAGCAGTACTTC.

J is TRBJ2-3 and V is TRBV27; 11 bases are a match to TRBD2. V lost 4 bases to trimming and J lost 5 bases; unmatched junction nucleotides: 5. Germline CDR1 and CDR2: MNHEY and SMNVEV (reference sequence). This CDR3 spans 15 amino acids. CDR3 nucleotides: TGTGCCAGCAGTTCTCCTAGCGGGGGGAGAGATACGCAGTATTTT. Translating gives CASSSPSGGRDTQYF.

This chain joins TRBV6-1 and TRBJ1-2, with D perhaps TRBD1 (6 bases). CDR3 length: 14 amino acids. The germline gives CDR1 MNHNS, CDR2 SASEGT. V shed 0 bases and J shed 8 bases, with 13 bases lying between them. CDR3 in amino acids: CASSEAGQGHGYTF. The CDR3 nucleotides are TGTGCCAGCAGTGAAGCGGGCCAGGGGCACGGCTACACCTTC.

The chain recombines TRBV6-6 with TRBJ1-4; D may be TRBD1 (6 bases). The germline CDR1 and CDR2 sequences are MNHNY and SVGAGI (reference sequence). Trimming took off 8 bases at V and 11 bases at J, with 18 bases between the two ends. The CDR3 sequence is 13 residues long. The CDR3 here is CASREDSYQKLFF. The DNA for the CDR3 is TGTGCCAGCCGAGAGGACAGCTACCAGAAACTGTTTTTT.

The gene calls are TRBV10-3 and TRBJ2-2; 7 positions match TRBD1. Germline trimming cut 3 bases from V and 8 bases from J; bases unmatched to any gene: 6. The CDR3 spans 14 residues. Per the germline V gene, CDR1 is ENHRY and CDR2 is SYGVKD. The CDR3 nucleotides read TGTGCCATCAGTGATTTAGGGGGCGTTGGGGAGCTGTTTTTT. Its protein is CAISDLGGVGELFF.

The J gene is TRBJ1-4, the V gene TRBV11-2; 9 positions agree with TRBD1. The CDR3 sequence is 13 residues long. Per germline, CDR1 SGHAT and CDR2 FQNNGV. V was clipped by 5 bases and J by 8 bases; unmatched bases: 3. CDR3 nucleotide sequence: TGTGCCAGCAGCGGGACAGGGCGGGAAAAACTGTTTTTT. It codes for CASSGTGREKLFF.

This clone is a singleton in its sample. This CDR3 is CASSLDGTGDGYTF. The CDR3 nucleotides are TGTGCCAGCAGCTTAGATGGGACAGGGGATGGCTACACCTTC. V is TRBV7-2 and J is TRBJ1-2; 10 positions agree with TRBD1. The CDR3 spans 14 residues. Germline CDR1 is SGHTA and CDR2 is FQGNSA. J lost 6 bases, V lost 1 base, and 2 bases had no gene match.

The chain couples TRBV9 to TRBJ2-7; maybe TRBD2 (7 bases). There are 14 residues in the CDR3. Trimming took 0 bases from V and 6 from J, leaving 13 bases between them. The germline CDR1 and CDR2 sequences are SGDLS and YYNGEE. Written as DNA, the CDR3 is TGTGCCAGCAGCGTAGTAGGGGAGGGGGGCGAGCAGTACTTC. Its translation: CASSVVGEGGEQYF.

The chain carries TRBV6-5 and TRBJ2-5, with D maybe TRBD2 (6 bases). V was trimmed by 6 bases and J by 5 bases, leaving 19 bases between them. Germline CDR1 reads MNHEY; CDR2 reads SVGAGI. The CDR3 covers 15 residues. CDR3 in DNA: TGTGCCAGCAGAACCGGGACTCATCAAGAGGAGACCCAGTACTTC. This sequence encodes CASRTGTHQEETQYF.

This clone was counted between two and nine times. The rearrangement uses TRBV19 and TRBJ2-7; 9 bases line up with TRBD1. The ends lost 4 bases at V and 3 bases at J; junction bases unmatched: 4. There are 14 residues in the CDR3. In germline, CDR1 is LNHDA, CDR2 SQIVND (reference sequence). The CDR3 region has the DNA TGTGCCAGTAGTACCTCGGGACAGGGCTACGAGCAGTACTTC. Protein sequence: CASSTSGQGYEQYF.

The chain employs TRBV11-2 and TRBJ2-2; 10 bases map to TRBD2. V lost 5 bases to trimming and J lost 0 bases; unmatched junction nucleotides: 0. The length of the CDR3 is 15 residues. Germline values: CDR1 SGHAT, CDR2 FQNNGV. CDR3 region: CASSLAGANTGELFF. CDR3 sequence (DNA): TGTGCCAGCAGCCTAGCGGGGGCGAACACCGGGGAGCTGTTTTTT.

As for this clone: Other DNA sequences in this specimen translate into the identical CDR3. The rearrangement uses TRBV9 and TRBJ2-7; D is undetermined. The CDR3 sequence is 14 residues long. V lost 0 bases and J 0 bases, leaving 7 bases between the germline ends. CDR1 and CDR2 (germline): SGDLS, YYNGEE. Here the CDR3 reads CASSVEPSSYEQYF. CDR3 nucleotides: TGTGCCAGCAGCGTAGAACCCAGCTCCTACGAGCAGTACTTC.

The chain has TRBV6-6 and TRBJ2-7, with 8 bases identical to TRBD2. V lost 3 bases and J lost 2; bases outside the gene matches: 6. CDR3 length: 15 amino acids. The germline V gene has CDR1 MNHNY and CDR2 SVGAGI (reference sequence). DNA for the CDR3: TGTGCCAGCAGTTATTCGGGGGGGCCCCCCTACGAGCAGTACTTC. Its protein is CASSYSGGPPYEQYF.

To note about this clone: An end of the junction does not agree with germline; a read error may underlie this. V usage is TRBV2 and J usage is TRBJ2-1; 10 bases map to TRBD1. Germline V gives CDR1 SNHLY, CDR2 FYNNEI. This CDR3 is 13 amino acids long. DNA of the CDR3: TGTGCCAGCGGGACAGGGGTAAAGGGTGAGCGGTTCTTC. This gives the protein CASGTGVKGERFF.

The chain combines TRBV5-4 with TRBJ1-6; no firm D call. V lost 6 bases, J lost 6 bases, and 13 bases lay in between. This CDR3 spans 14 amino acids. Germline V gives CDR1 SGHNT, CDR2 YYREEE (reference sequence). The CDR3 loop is CASMVAGLNSPLHF. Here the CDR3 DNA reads TGTGCCAGCATGGTGGCAGGCCTTAATTCACCCCTCCACTTT.

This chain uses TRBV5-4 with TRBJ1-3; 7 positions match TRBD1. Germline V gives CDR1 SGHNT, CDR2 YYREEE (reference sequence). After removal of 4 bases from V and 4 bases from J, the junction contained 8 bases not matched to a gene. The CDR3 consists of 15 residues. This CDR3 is CASSPPGQQGNTIYF. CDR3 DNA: TGTGCCAGCAGCCCCCCGGGACAGCAGGGAAACACCATATATTTT.

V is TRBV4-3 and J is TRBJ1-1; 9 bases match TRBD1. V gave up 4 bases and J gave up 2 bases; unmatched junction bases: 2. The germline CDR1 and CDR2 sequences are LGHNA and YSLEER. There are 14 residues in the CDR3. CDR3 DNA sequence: TGCGCCAGCAGCCTGACAGGGGGAAACACTGAAGCTTTCTTT. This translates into CASSLTGGNTEAFF.